The 19 T cell receptor beta chains presented below share a single source sample, sequenced in a study of T cells expressing NK-cell markers. TCRdb reprocessed the 5' RACE reads, with one entry per CDR3 protein and no DNA. The sample table sets out about 460,000 distinct CDR3 sequences. The sequenced material came from blood T cells: a sorted CD56 or NKG2C T cell subset, CD4+ or CD8+ T cells, or bulk PBMC T cells (not recorded which). The receptors were sampled from a woman aged 50 to 60 in good health.

V gene TRBV27 combines with J gene TRBJ2-1. The length of the CDR3 is 15 residues. The germline gives CDR1 MNHEY, CDR2 SMNVEV (reference sequence). The CDR3 protein is CASSRSWDSQSEQFF.

The chain recombines TRBV7-9 with TRBJ2-6; lacking DNA, the TRBD2 call made by TCRdb goes unchecked. The CDR3 covers 20 residues. Germline V gene lookup returns CDR1 SEHNR and CDR2 FQNEAQ (reference sequence). The CDR3 protein is CASSLVLASGGSSGANVLTF.

The J gene is TRBJ2-2, the V gene TRBV29-1; the D call of TRBD2 rests on TCRdb alone, since no DNA is present to check it. The germline V gene has CDR1 SQVTM and CDR2 ANQGSEA. This CDR3 region has 16 residues. CDR3 amino acids: CSVVVSRLAGAGELFF.

The chain employs TRBV11-1 and TRBJ2-3; the D call from TCRdb, TRBD1, cannot be confirmed without DNA. This CDR3 region has 15 residues. In germline, CDR1 is SGHAT, CDR2 FQDESV (reference sequence). The CDR3 sequence: CASTSPLFRTDTQYF.

The V gene is TRBV5-1, the J gene TRBJ1-1; TCRdb returns TRBD1, unconfirmable since there is no DNA. The CDR3 runs to 15 residues. Looked up from germline, CDR1 is SGHRS and CDR2 is YFSETQ. The CDR3 protein is CASSFFSGDLTEAFF. Looking up the rest from reference TRBV5-1 and TRBJ1-1 gives the full variable domain: KAGVTQTPRYLIKTRGQQVTLSCSPISGHRSVSWYQQTPGQGLQFLFEYFSETQRNKGNFPGRFSGRQFSNSRSEMNVSTLELGDSALYLCASSFFSGDLTEAFFGQGTRLTVV.

The chain carries TRBV7-9 and TRBJ2-1; no DNA is available, so the TRBD1 call from TCRdb remains unchecked. Germline V gene data show CDR1 as SEHNR and CDR2 as FQNEAQ (reference sequence). The CDR3 covers 14 residues. CDR3 sequence reads: CASSLSGHPNEQFF.

This chain links TRBV10-3 with TRBJ1-5; TCRdb calls TRBD1, which cannot be checked without DNA. Looked up from germline, CDR1 is ENHRY and CDR2 is SYGVKD. This CDR3 spans 16 amino acids. This chain's CDR3 is CAISESGGQGNQPQHF.

J is TRBJ1-4 and V is TRBV6-5. This CDR3 spans 14 amino acids. The germline CDR1 and CDR2 sequences are MNHEY and SVGAGI. The CDR3 region is CASSSSDGDEKLFF.

The chain carries TRBV6-5 and TRBJ2-1; the D call of TRBD1 rests on TCRdb alone, since no DNA is present to check it. The germline V gene has CDR1 MNHEY and CDR2 SVGAGI. CDR3 size: 13 residues. The CDR3 is CASRRDRINEQFF.

The chain recombines TRBV5-1 with TRBJ1-5; checking the TCRdb D call of TRBD1 is not possible without DNA. Germline lookup yields CDR1 SGHRS and CDR2 YFSETQ. The CDR3 is made up of 16 amino acids. CDR3 protein: CASSFLPNTPGQGQHF.

This chain links TRBV5-1 with TRBJ2-7; lacking DNA, the TRBD1 call made by TCRdb goes unchecked. The CDR3 runs 17 residues. Per germline, CDR1 SGHRS and CDR2 YFSETQ. CDR3 region: CASSLGSARQGSYEQYF.

The rearrangement uses TRBV28 and TRBJ2-5; TCRdb returns TRBD2, unconfirmable since there is no DNA. CDR1 MDHEN and CDR2 SYDVKM come from the germline V gene. This CDR3 has 12 amino acids. CDR3 region: CGTKDLQETQYF.

This rearrangement joins TRBV19 to TRBJ2-1. CDR1 and CDR2 from the germline V gene are LNHDA and SQIVND (reference sequence). The CDR3 is 12 residues long. CDR3 sequence: CASSTAYNEQFF.

V usage is TRBV7-9 and J usage is TRBJ1-4; TCRdb calls TRBD1, which cannot be checked without DNA. This CDR3 is 18 amino acids long. Germline CDR1 is SEHNR and CDR2 is FQNEAQ (reference sequence). CDR3 in amino acids: CASSLKGQTLQGNEKLFF. The whole variable domain, filled in from reference TRBV7-9 and TRBJ1-4, reads DTGVSQNPRHKITKRGQNVTFRCDPISEHNRLYWYRQTLGQGPEFLTYFQNEAQLEKSRLLSDRFSAERPKGSFSTLEIQRTEQGDSAMYLCASSLKGQTLQGNEKLFFGSGTQLSVL.

The chain recombines TRBV14 with TRBJ2-3. Germline CDR1 is SGHDN and CDR2 is FVKESK. The CDR3 covers 15 residues. CDR3 residues: CASSHPDGYTDTQYF.

The CDR3 spells CASSLVRQLTDTQYF. V is TRBV7-8 and J is TRBJ2-3; the D gene TCRdb calls, TRBD1, cannot be checked with no DNA. Germline CDR1 and CDR2: SGHVS and FQNEAQ. CDR3 length: 15 residues.

The chain uses TRBV7-2 and TRBJ2-5. CDR1 is SGHTA and CDR2 is FQGNSA in the germline V gene. This CDR3 has 14 amino acids. The CDR3 here is CASSSGDGGETQYF.

The chain recombines TRBV3-1 with TRBJ2-7. CDR1 is LGHDT, CDR2 YNNKEL, per germline (reference sequence). The CDR3 has 13 amino acids. The CDR3 is CASSADGPYEQYF.

CDR3 amino acids: CSARDEGFSLREQYF. The rearrangement links TRBV20-1 to TRBJ2-7; absent DNA, TCRdb's TRBD2 call cannot be checked. The germline V gene encodes CDR1 DFQATT and CDR2 SNEGSKA (reference sequence). CDR3 size: 15 residues.